This T cell receptor (beta chain) comes out of a study of cytomegalovirus exposure and HLA in healthy donors. Study outcomes and limitations: Most CMV-associated TCR beta chains were later found to appear HLA-restricted. HLA alleles showed associations with roughly 17,000 TCR beta sequences in a later analysis, at a 0.05 false discovery rate. Relative to the roughly 640-donor mean, N-insertions were reportedly fewer in an Asian-associated ancestry cluster in a later analysis.

On this clone itself: Antigen specificity is unknown.

The V gene's germline CDR1 is SEHNR and CDR2 FQNEAQ (reference sequence). The V end lost 2 bases, the J end lost 7 bases, and 14 bases lay between the germline ends. This CDR3 contains 14 residues. Primers included in the PCR were 60 Vbeta and 13 Jbeta primers. Authors' analysis steps: It was a later analysis that counted about 80 million unique TCR beta chains, of which 9.5 million to 14 million were shared. This table comes from immunoSEQ multiplex PCR, and its TCRdb copy is limited to in-frame clones, with some not included. V, J and clone size were drawn from that table, and D and trimming were deduced from the DNA. Here the sample spans 250,000 or so clones, around nine tenths being singletons.

What was sequenced was PBMCs. The chain recombines TRBV7-9 with TRBJ1-1, with D possibly being TRBD1 (6 bases). The clonotype was recovered from a girl aged 2 to 9 in good health and CMV-seronegative. DNA for the CDR3: TGTGCCAGCAGCTTAACTACAGGGAGTATTGAAGCTTTCTTT. Protein sequence: CASSLTTGSIEAFF.